This T cell receptor (beta chain) comes out of a study of T cells in Graves' hyperthyroidism and ophthalmopathy. On the study more broadly: Before any treatment, at initial diagnosis, peripheral blood was collected. Broader study findings: The model's output predicted ophthalmopathy at a median of roughly 6.9 months prior to onset.

Fresh 10 ml peripheral blood yielded PBMCs. Amplified TCR beta CDR3 regions came from RNA transcripts. When the TCR CDR3 underwent first-round RT-PCR, the HTBI primer set was used. TCRdb redid the calling of the multiplex PCR reads with MiXCR, one entry per CDR3 protein. Of fewer than 550,000 distinct CDR3 sequences listed, approximately 25% were seen once; the top ten hold approximately 11%. The CDR3 length is 18 residues. Germline V gene data show CDR1 as SGHAT and CDR2 as FQNNGV. V shed 3 bases and J 8 bases; nucleotides not matched to a gene: 10. Remarks on this clonotype: The target antigen is unknown.

The rearrangement joins TRBV11-2 to TRBJ2-4, with 16 bases that match TRBD2. The clonotype was recovered from a woman in her 30s with Graves' ophthalmopathy. Sequenced: blood. CDR3 in DNA: TGTGCCAGCAGCTTCGGAGGGACTAGCGGGGGGGCCGGAGACATTCAGTACTTC. Protein: CASSFGGTSGGAGDIQYF.